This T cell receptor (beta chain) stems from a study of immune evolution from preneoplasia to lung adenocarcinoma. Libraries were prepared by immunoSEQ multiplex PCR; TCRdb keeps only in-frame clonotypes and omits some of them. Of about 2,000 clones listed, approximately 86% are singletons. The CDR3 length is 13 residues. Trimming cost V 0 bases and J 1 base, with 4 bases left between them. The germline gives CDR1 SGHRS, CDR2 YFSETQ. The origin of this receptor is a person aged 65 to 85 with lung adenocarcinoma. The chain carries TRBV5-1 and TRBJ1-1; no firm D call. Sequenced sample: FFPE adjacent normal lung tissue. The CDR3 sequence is CASSLEQNTEAFF. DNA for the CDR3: TGCGCCAGCAGCTTGGAGCAGAACACTGAAGCTTTCTTT.